The 19 T cell receptor beta chains in this list originate from one sample, sequenced in a study of blood T cells in healthy people across ages. Then a second PCR, running about 7 to 11 cycles, was carried out with a sample-barcoded 5' primer and a J-beta primer mix. MiXCR, run by TCRdb on the 5' RACE reads, gives a single entry per CDR3 protein. In the table there are over 1.5 million distinct CDR3 sequences, around 48% of which are singletons. Sequenced sample: blood. The receptor source for this set is a woman aged 40 to 50 in good health.

The chain carries TRBV6-2 or TRBV6-3 and TRBJ2-5; no firm D call. The CDR3 spans 14 residues. Germline CDR1 MNHEY, CDR2 SVGEGT. V was pared by 7 bases and J by 1 base, with 13 bases between. CDR3 nucleotides: TGTGCCAGCATTGGATCGCGGTTCCAAGAGACCCAGTACTTC. Translation gives CASIGSRFQETQYF.

V gene TRBV29-1 combines with J gene TRBJ1-2, with 9 nucleotides matching TRBD1. The CDR3 has 13 residues. V was pared by 7 bases and J by 2 bases, with 5 bases of the junction left unmatched. The germline gives CDR1 SQVTM, CDR2 ANQGSEA. The CDR3 sequence: CSDWDRENYGYTF. The CDR3 DNA reads as TGCAGCGATTGGGACAGGGAAAACTATGGCTACACCTTC.

The chain carries TRBV9 and TRBJ2-3; D is possibly TRBD1 (6 bases). V was pared by 1 base and J by 4 bases, with 10 bases between. The CDR3 has 14 amino acids. Germline loops: CDR1 SGDLS, CDR2 YYNGEE. Here the CDR3 DNA reads TGTGCCAGCAGCGTAAGAGAGGGGGCAGATACGCAGTATTTT. Its translation is CASSVREGADTQYF.

This clonotype was counted a few times. This chain joins TRBV27 and TRBJ2-5; the match to TRBD1 covers 7 bases. The CDR3 spans 15 residues. Unmatched junction bases numbered 6, after V lost 3 bases and J lost 2 bases. Per germline, CDR1 MNHEY and CDR2 SMNVEV (reference sequence). In DNA, the CDR3 is TGTGCCAGCAGTTTCGTCATGGGACAGCAAGAGACCCAGTACTTC. It translates to CASSFVMGQQETQYF.

The chain is built from TRBV7-3 and TRBJ2-1, with TRBD2 identical over 10 bases. V dropped 6 bases and J dropped 3; count of bases not matched to a gene: 5. This CDR3 spans 15 amino acids. Germline CDR1 and CDR2: SGHTA and FQGTGA. The CDR3 DNA follows: TGTGCCAGCAGTCCTAGCGGGGGCTACTACAATGAGCAGTTCTTC. Protein sequence: CASSPSGGYYNEQFF.

The rearrangement joins TRBV10-3 to TRBJ1-6, with 7 positions matching TRBD1. The J segment lost 10 bases and the V segment lost 4 bases, leaving 10 bases of the junction unmatched. The CDR3 is 15 residues long. Germline lookup yields CDR1 ENHRY and CDR2 SYGVKD. The CDR3 reads CAISVGGVNGSPLHF. DNA of the CDR3: TGTGCCATCAGTGTAGGGGGCGTAAATGGGTCACCCCTCCACTTT.

This clonotype was seen a few times. The CDR3 is CASSYSGQREQYF. The CDR3 bases are TGTGCCAGCAGTTACTCCGGACAGCGCGAGCAGTACTTC. V usage is TRBV6-6 and J usage is TRBJ2-7; maybe TRBD1 (6 bases). Germline-derived CDR1 and CDR2 are MNHNY and SVGAGI (reference sequence). The ends were cut back, 0 bases at V and 6 bases at J, with 9 bases in the middle. CDR3 length equals 13 residues.

A word on this clonotype: The conserved phenylalanine or tryptophan normally closing the CDR3 is absent here, so this likely arose from a read error. Because the CDR3's place on the DNA is in doubt, the DNA is left out and the CDR3 is given as listed by TCRdb. This chain connects TRBV4-3 to TRBJ2-6; the table gives TRBD1 as D, unverified against the DNA. The CDR3 has 11 residues if both end residues are counted. Germline CDR1 and CDR2: LGHNA and YSLEER. CDR3 loop: CASSHGRGQDT.

The chain carries TRBV28 and TRBJ2-3; 9 bases agree with TRBD1. Germline V lookup: CDR1 MDHEN, CDR2 SYDVKM. The CDR3 length is 16 residues. V lost 3 bases and J lost 4; bases outside the gene matches: 8. The CDR3 DNA reads as TGTGCCAGCAGTTTGGCAGAGACAGGGGGGGCAGATACGCAGTATTTT. It is translated as CASSLAETGGADTQYF.

This clonotype appeared many times. The rearrangement joins TRBV6-5 to TRBJ2-5, with D perhaps being TRBD1 or TRBD2 (5 bases each). The V end was cut by 5 bases, the J end by 1 base, with 8 bases between. Germline V gene lookup returns CDR1 MNHEY and CDR2 SVGAGI. The CDR3 extends over 13 amino acids. The CDR3 DNA reads TGTGCCAGCAGTGGGACCTCCCAAGAGACCCAGTACTTC. This codes for CASSGTSQETQYF.

This clonotype was picked up a small number of times. The CDR3 sequence is CASCPRGNYGYTF. CDR3 coding DNA: TGTGCCAGCTGCCCGCGGGGGAACTATGGCTACACCTTC. The chain recombines TRBV12-3 or TRBV12-4 with TRBJ1-2; TRBD1 might be the D (5 bases). V was trimmed by 8 bases and J by 2 bases, leaving 12 bases between them. The CDR3 totals 13 residues.

The genes are TRBV4-3 and TRBJ2-4; unclear D gene. CDR1 is LGHNA and CDR2 is YSLEER in the germline V gene. V shed 1 base and J shed 9 bases, with 16 bases lying between them. There are 15 residues in the CDR3. The CDR3 sequence: CASSQGRLLPSIQYF. In DNA form, the CDR3 reads TGCGCCAGCAGCCAAGGGCGGCTACTACCCAGCATTCAGTACTTC.

A few counts support this clonotype. V and J are TRBV29-1 and TRBJ2-3, with D possibly matching TRBD1 (5 bases). Germline CDR1 SQVTM, CDR2 ANQGSEA. V lost 5 bases, J lost 5 bases, and 11 bases lay in between. There are 12 residues in the CDR3. The CDR3 DNA reads TGCAGCGTTCCAGGGTGGGGAGATACGCAGTATTTT. Protein sequence: CSVPGWGDTQYF.

This clonotype was seen only a few times. The chain uses TRBV7-2 and TRBJ2-1, with 8 bases fitting TRBD1. Germline CDR1 and CDR2: SGHTA and FQGNSA. Trimming cost V 2 bases and J 10 bases; bases outside gene matches: 10. CDR3 size: 15 residues. As DNA, the CDR3 is TGTGCCAGCAGCTTATCCAGGGACAGGCTAGGAGAGCAGTTCTTC. It specifies CASSLSRDRLGEQFF.

The DNA for the CDR3 is TGCAGTGCTAGAGAGGACAGGGGACTGTACTTC. The encoded protein is CSAREDRGLYF. The V and J genes are TRBV20-1 and TRBJ2-4, with TRBD1 matching over 9 bases. The V gene end was trimmed by 0 bases and the J gene end by 15 bases; junction bases not matched to a gene: 3. Germline CDR1 reads DFQATT; CDR2 reads SNEGSKA (reference sequence). This CDR3 is built from 11 residues.

V gene TRBV12-3 or TRBV12-4 combines with J gene TRBJ2-1; D call uncertain. Gene TRBJ2-7 matches the end of the DNA better, so the J call may be wrong. The CDR3 consists of 15 residues. The CDR3 reads CASSLDRQLRNEQYF. The CDR3 DNA is TGTGCCAGCAGTTTAGACAGACAACTCCGCAATGAGCAGTACTTC.

The J gene is TRBJ2-4, the V gene TRBV28, with 7 bases identical to TRBD1. The CDR3 sequence is 13 residues long. V dropped 6 bases and J dropped 14; count of bases not matched to a gene: 13. Germline V gene sequence: CDR1 MDHEN, CDR2 SYDVKM. In DNA, the CDR3 is TGTGCCAGCAGGGTCGGGACAGTGCCTCGAGAGTACTTC. Amino acids: CASRVGTVPREYF. Filled out from reference TRBV28 and TRBJ2-4, the complete variable domain reads DVKVTQSSRYLVKRTGEKVFLECVQDMDHENMFWYRQDPGLGLRLIYFSYDVKMKEKGDIPEGYSVSREKKERFSLILESASTNQTSMYLCASRVGTVPREYFGAGTRLSVL.

The chain combines TRBV6-2 or TRBV6-3 with TRBJ2-7; 7 nucleotides line up with TRBD1. CDR1 is MNHEY and CDR2 is SVGEGT in the germline V gene. The CDR3 contains 14 residues. V dropped 4 bases and J dropped 2; count of bases not matched to a gene: 5. The CDR3 DNA reads TGTGCCAGCAGTTCTGGGGACAGCACCTACGAGCAGTACTTC. Protein product: CASSSGDSTYEQYF.

J is TRBJ1-4 and V is TRBV28; tentative D call: TRBD1 (5 bases). This CDR3 has 12 residues. The V end lost 6 bases, the J end lost 8 bases, and 10 bases lay between the germline ends. Looked up from germline, CDR1 is MDHEN and CDR2 is SYDVKM. DNA of the CDR3: TGTGCCAGCAGGGCGGGGGGGGAAAAACTGTTTTTT. Residues: CASRAGGEKLFF.